This T cell receptor beta chain was identified during a study of OX40 agonist ivuxolimab in advanced cancers. Across the study: Under the entry rules, prior anti-PD-1, anti-PD-L1 or anti-CTLA-4 therapy was allowed, and less than 50% had some. Partial responses were achieved by three patients, one with hepatocellular carcinoma and two with cutaneous melanoma.

TCRdb keeps only in-frame clones here, not all; method: immunoSEQ multiplex PCR. The repertoire holds 50,000 or so clones, with approximately 87% as singletons. This TCR derives from an adult with an advanced solid tumor such as melanoma, head and neck, liver or kidney cancer. The sequencing used CD4+ or CD8+ T cells sorted from blood, collected in a trial of the OX40 agonist ivuxolimab.

CDR3 residues: CASSLDSYNSPLHF. The CDR3 DNA reads TGCGCCAGCAGCTTGGACTCCTATAATTCACCCCTCCACTTT. The genes are TRBV5-1 and TRBJ1-6; no firm D call. The V gene lost 0 bases and the J gene lost 0 bases, with 1 base spanning the gap. The V gene's germline CDR1 is SGHRS and CDR2 YFSETQ. The CDR3 is 14 amino acids.